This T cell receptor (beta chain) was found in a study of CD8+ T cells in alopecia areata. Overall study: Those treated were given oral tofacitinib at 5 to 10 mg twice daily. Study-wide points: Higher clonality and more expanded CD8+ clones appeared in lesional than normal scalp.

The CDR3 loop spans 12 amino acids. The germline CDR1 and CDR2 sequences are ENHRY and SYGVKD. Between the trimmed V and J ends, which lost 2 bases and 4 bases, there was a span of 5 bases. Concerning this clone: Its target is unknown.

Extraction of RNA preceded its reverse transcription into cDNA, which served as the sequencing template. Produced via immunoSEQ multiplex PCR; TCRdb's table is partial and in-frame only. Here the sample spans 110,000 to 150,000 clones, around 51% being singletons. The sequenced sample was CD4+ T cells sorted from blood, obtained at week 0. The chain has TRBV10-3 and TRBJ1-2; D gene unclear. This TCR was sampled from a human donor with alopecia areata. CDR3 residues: CAISELAYGYTF. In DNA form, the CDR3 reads TGTGCCATCAGTGAGCTGGCCTATGGCTACACCTTC.